This TCR beta chain was captured in a study of T cells after yellow fever vaccination. Study at large: The fractions with low cell numbers were processed using SMART-Seq v4 Ultra Low Input.

This clonotype was detected ten times or more. Its antigen is not known. Overall study results and limits: The presence of abundant clonotypes contaminating from the bulk population was possible in FACS-sorted repertoires. Clonotype sharing between CD4 and CD8 compartments was small.

Synthesis of TCR cDNA relied on 5'RACE template switching, which attached a universal primer site and UMIs. TCRdb processed the 5' RACE reads anew with MiXCR; each CDR3 protein has one entry. The sample has approximately 140,000 distinct CDR3 sequences, 7.7% seen once; the top ten hold less than 0.95%. Sequenced here: CD4+ T cells sorted from PBMCs, sampled 5 days after the yellow fever booster vaccination. The TCR was taken from a man between 25 and 39 years old who received the YFV17D yellow fever vaccine.

The CDR3 sequence is CASSPTGVGSSGELFF. CDR3 bases: TGCGCCAGCAGCCCCACAGGGGTCGGATCTTCCGGGGAGCTGTTTTTT. The V gene is TRBV5-1, the J gene TRBJ2-2; TRBD1 matches 7 bases. This CDR3 comprises 16 residues. Germline V lookup: CDR1 SGHRS, CDR2 YFSETQ. Losses at the gene ends were 4 bases for V and 6 bases for J; bases not matched to a gene: 12.